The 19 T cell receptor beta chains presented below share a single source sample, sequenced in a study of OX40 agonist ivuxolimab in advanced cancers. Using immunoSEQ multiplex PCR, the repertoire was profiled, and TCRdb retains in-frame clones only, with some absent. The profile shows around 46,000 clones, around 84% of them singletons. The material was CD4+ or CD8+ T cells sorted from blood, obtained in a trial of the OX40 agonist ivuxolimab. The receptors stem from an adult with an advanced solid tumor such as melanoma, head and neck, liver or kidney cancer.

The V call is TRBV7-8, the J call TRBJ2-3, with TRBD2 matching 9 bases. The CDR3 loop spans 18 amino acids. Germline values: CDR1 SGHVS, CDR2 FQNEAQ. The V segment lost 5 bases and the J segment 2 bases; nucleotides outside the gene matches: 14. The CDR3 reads CASSPLLGRGGFTDTQYF. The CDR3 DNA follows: TGTGCCAGCAGCCCCCTCTTAGGGCGGGGGGGCTTCACAGATACGCAGTATTTT.

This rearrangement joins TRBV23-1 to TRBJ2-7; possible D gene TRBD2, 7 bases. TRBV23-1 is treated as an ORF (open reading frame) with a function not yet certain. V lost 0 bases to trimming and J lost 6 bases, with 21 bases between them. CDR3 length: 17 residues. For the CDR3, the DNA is TGCGCCAGCAGTCAATCCCCGGGGGGCGGGAGCTTACTCGAGCAGTACTTC. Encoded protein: CASSQSPGGGSLLEQYF.

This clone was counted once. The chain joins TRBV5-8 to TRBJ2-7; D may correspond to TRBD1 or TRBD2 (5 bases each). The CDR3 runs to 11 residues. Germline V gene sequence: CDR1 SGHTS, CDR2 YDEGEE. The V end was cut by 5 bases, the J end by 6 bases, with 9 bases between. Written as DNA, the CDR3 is TGTGCCAGCAGGGGGGTGAGCGAGCAGTACTTC. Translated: CASRGVSEQYF.

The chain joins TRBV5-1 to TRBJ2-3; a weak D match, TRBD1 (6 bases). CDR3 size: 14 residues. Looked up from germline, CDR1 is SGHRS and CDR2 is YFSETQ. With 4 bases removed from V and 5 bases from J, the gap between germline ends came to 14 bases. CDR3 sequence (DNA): TGCGCCAGCAGCGCTATACAGGGCTTAGATACGCAGTATTTT. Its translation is CASSAIQGLDTQYF. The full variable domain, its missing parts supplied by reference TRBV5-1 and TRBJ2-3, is KAGVTQTPRYLIKTRGQQVTLSCSPISGHRSVSWYQQTPGQGLQFLFEYFSETQRNKGNFPGRFSGRQFSNSRSEMNVSTLELGDSALYLCASSAIQGLDTQYFGPGTRLTVL.

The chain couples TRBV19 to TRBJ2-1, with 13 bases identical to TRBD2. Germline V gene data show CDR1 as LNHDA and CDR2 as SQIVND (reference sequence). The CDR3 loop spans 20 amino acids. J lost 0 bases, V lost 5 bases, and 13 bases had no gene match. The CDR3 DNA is TGTGCCAGTAGTCTCCAACCGGGACTAGCGGGACATAGCTCCTACAATGAGCAGTTCTTC. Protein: CASSLQPGLAGHSSYNEQFF.

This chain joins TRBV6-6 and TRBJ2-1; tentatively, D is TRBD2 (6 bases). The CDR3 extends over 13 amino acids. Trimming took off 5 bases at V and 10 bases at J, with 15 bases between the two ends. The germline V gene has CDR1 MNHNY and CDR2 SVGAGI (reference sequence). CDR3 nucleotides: TGTGCCAGCAGTAATCCCTTTGGGAGGGAGCAGTTCTTC. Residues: CASSNPFGREQFF.

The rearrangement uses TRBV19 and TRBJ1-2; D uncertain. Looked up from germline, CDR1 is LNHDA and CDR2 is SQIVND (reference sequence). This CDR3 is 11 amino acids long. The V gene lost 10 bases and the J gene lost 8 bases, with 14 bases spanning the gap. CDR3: CATRGGAGYTF. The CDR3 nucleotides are TGTGCCACCCGAGGAGGCGCCGGCTACACCTTC.

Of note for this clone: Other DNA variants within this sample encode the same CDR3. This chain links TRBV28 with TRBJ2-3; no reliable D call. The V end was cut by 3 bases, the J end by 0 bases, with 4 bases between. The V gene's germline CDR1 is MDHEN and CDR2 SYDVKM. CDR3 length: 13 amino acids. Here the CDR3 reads CASSLGSTDTQYF. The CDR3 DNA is TGTGCCAGCAGTTTGGGGAGCACAGATACGCAGTATTTT.

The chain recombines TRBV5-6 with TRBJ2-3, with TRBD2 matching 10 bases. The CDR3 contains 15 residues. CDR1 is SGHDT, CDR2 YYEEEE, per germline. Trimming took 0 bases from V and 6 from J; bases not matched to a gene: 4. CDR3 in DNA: TGTGCCAGCAGCTTGGAAGCGGGGGGGCATGATACGCAGTATTTT. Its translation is CASSLEAGGHDTQYF. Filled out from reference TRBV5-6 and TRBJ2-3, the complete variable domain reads DAGVTQSPTHLIKTRGQQVTLRCSPKSGHDTVSWYQQALGQGPQFIFQYYEEEERQRGNFPDRFSGHQFPNYSSELNVNALLLGDSALYLCASSLEAGGHDTQYFGPGTRLTVL.

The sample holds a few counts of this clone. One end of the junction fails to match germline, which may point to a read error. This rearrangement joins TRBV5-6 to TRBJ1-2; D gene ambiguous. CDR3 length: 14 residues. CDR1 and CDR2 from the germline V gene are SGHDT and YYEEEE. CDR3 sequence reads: CASSFKVGERAPSF. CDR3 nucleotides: TGTGCCAGCAGCTTTAAGGTTGGGGAACGGGCCCCCTCCTTC.

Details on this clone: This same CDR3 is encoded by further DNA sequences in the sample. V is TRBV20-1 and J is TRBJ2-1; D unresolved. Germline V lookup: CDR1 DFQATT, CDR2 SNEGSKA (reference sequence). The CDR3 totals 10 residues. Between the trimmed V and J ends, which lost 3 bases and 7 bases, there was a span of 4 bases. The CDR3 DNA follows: TGCAGTGCTAGTTGGAATGAGCAGTTCTTC. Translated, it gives CSASWNEQFF.

CDR3 residues: CASSGGTLEDTQYF. CDR3 sequence (DNA): TGTGCCAGCAGTGGGGGGACCCTAGAAGATACGCAGTATTTT. This chain connects TRBV2 to TRBJ2-3, with D perhaps given as TRBD1 or TRBD2 (5 bases each). This CDR3 is built from 14 residues. Germline lookup yields CDR1 SNHLY and CDR2 FYNNEI. V was trimmed by 4 bases and J by 5 bases, leaving 13 bases between them.

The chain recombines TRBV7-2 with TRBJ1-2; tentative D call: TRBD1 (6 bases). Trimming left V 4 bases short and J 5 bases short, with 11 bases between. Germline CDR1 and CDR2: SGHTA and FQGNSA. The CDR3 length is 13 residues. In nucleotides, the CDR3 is TGTGCCAGCAGCTCGAGGGGGGCATATGGCTACACCTTC. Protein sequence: CASSSRGAYGYTF. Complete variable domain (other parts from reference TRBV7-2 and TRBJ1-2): GAGVSQSPSNKVTEKGKDVELRCDPISGHTALYWYRQSLGQGLEFLIYFQGNSAPDKSGLPSDRFSAERTGGSVSTLTIQRTQQEDSAVYLCASSSRGAYGYTFGSGTRLTVV.

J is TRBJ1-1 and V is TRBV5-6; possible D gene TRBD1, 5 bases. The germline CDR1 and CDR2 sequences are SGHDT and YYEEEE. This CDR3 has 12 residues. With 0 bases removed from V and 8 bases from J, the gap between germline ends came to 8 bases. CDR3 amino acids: CASSLAREEAFF. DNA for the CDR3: TGTGCCAGCAGCTTGGCCAGGGAGGAAGCTTTCTTT.

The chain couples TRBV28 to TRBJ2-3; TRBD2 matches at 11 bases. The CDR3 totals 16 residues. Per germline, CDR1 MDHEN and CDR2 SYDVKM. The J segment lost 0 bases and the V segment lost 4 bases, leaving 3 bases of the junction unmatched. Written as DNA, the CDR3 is TGTGCCAGCAGTTCCCGACTAGCGGGGAGCACAGATACGCAGTATTTT. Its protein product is CASSSRLAGSTDTQYF.

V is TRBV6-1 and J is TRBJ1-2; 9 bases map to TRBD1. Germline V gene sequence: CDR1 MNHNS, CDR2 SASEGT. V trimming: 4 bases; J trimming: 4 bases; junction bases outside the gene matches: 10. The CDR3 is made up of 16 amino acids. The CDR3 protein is CASSGDRALFAYGYTF. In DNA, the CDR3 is TGTGCCAGCAGTGGGGACAGGGCCTTGTTCGCCTATGGCTACACCTTC.

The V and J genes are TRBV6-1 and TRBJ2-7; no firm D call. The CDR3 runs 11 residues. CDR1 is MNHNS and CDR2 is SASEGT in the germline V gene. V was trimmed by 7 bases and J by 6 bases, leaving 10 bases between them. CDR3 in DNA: TGTGCCAGCACTGTAGGCACCGAGCAGTACTTC. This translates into CASTVGTEQYF.

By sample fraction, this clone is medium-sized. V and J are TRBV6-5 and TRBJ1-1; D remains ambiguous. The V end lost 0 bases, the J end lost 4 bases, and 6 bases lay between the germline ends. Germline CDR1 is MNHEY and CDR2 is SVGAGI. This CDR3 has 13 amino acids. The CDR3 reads CASSYSYGTEAFF. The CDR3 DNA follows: TGTGCCAGCAGTTACTCGTATGGCACTGAAGCTTTCTTT.

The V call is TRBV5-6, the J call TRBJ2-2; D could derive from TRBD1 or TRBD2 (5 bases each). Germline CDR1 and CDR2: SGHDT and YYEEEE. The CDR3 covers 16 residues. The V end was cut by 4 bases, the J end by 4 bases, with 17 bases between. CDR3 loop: CASSQPGSMVTGELFF. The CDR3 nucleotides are TGTGCCAGCAGCCAGCCAGGGAGCATGGTCACCGGGGAGCTGTTTTTT. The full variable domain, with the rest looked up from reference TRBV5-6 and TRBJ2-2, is DAGVTQSPTHLIKTRGQQVTLRCSPKSGHDTVSWYQQALGQGPQFIFQYYEEEERQRGNFPDRFSGHQFPNYSSELNVNALLLGDSALYLCASSQPGSMVTGELFFGEGSRLTVL.